Below, one T cell receptor beta chain is given with its context. The record originates from a study of blood T cell repertoires in COVID-19. Study-wide background: Sample material is recorded as cDNA or gDNA derived from T cells, B-cell-depleted T cells, or PBMCs.

Assignments of participants to cohorts depended upon their own reported clinical history. As originally analysed: For nucleated cells, counts were estimated from reference gene primer amplification. Measured with immunoSEQ multiplex PCR; TCRdb has only the in-frame clones, and not every one. Clonal size and the V and J genes are those of that table, whereas D and trimming came from the DNA. This table holds roughly 250,000 clones, 80% to 95% found once. This CDR3 is 18 amino acids long. Trimming took 4 bases from V and 3 from J; bases not matched to a gene: 13. The germline CDR1 and CDR2 sequences are MGHDK and SYGVNS.

The sequencing input was PBMCs or T cells enriched from blood (not recorded which). The chain joins TRBV25-1 to TRBJ1-1, with 11 bases fitting TRBD1. The source is a woman under 30 who had recovered from COVID-19. CDR3 amino acids: CASSAGKVGTGGYTEAFF. The CDR3 nucleotides read TGTGCCAGCAGTGCGGGAAAGGTGGGGACAGGGGGATACACTGAAGCTTTCTTT.